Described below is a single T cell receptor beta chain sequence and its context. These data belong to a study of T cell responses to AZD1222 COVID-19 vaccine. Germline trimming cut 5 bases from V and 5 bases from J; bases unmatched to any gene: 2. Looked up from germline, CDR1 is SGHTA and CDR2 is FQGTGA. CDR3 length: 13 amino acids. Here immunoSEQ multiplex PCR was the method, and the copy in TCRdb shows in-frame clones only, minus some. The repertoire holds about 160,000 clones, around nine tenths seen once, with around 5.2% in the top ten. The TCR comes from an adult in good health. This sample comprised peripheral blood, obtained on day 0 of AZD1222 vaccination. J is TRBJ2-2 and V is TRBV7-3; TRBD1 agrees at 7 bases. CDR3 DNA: TGTGCCAGCAGCGGACAGGATACCGGGGAGCTGTTTTTT. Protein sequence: CASSGQDTGELFF.